This entry describes one T cell receptor (beta chain). Assay used: immunoSEQ multiplex PCR; TCRdb lists only in-frame clones, some missing. The repertoire consists of about 160,000 clones, with 85% occurring once and the leading ten covering around 8.1%. The data belong to a study of blood T cell repertoires in COVID-19. The CDR3 consists of 16 residues. The germline V gene has CDR1 KGHDR and CDR2 SFDVKD. With 4 bases removed from V and 3 bases from J, the gap between germline ends came to 17 bases. This sequence was found in a woman aged 60 to 75 with COVID-19, enrolled during active disease. The chain carries TRBV24-1 and TRBJ1-1, with D possibly being TRBD1 (6 bases). Source material: peripheral blood. CDR3 nucleotides: TGTGCCACCAGTGACGGACAGTTCCCCGGGGACACTGAAGCTTTCTTT. It codes for CATSDGQFPGDTEAFF.